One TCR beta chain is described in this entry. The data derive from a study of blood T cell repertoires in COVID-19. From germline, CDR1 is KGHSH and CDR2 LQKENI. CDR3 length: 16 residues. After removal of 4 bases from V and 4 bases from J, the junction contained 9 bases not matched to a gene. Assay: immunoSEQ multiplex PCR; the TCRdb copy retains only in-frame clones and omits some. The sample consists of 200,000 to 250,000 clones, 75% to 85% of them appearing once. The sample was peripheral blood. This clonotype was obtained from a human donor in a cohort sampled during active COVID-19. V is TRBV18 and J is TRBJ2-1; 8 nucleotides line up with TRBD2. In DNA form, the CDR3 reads TGTGCCAGCTCACGCACTAGCGGACGTACTTACAATGAGCAGTTCTTC. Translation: CASSRTSGRTYNEQFF.